This passage covers 7 T cell receptor beta chains from one sample sequenced in a study of early T cells in non-severe SARS-CoV-2 infection. A single record per CDR3 protein comes from TCRdb applying MiXCR to the 5' RACE reads. The top ten hold approximately 7.5% of the sample, which has 35,000 to 50,000 distinct CDR3 sequences, approximately 5.9% seen once. The sample here was whole blood, taken at baseline. Every receptor here comes from an adult who was a healthcare worker with PCR-confirmed SARS-CoV-2 infection or an uninfected control (not recorded which).

The rearrangement uses TRBV29-1 and TRBJ2-1; 10 bases map to TRBD1. The V segment lost 7 bases and the J segment 8 bases; nucleotides outside the gene matches: 11. Germline-derived CDR1 and CDR2 are SQVTM and ANQGSEA. This CDR3 is 14 amino acids long. The CDR3: CSAGDRGSGDEQFF. CDR3 coding DNA: TGCAGCGCTGGGGACAGGGGTTCTGGCGATGAGCAGTTCTTC.

This clonotype was seen repeatedly, ten times or more. The chain employs TRBV10-3 and TRBJ2-3; the D is unclear. The germline gives CDR1 ENHRY, CDR2 SYGVKD. CDR3 length: 14 amino acids. V lost 0 bases, J lost 4 bases, and 8 bases lay in between. Here the CDR3 reads CAISESLGPDTQYF. CDR3 bases: TGTGCCATCAGTGAGTCGCTAGGGCCAGATACGCAGTATTTT.

This clonotype has only a few counts. The chain links TRBV4-1 to TRBJ2-3; the D gene is possibly TRBD2 (5 bases). Germline V gene data show CDR1 as MGHRA and CDR2 as YSYEKL. The CDR3 extends over 17 amino acids. The ends were cut back, 3 bases at V and 0 bases at J, with 16 bases in the middle. The CDR3 spells CASSQRATLVSTDTQYF. The CDR3 bases are TGCGCCAGCAGCCAGAGGGCGACCTTAGTGAGCACAGATACGCAGTATTTT.

This clonotype was detected a few times. The genes are TRBV20-1 and TRBJ1-6; tentative D call: TRBD1 (6 bases). Germline-derived CDR1 and CDR2 are DFQATT and SNEGSKA (reference sequence). The CDR3 spans 12 residues. Trimming took off 4 bases at V and 8 bases at J, with 9 bases between the two ends. The CDR3 DNA is TGCAGTGCTACCCCAGGGGATTCACCCCTCCACTTT. Translated, it gives CSATPGDSPLHF.

V and J are TRBV5-4 and TRBJ2-3, with 8 positions matching TRBD2. V lost 0 bases to trimming and J lost 2 bases; unmatched junction nucleotides: 8. The CDR3 has 17 residues. Germline CDR1 is SGHNT and CDR2 is YYREEE (reference sequence). Here the CDR3 reads CASSLGGLATSTDTQYF. CDR3 sequence (DNA): TGTGCCAGCAGCTTGGGAGGACTAGCAACTTCCACAGATACGCAGTATTTT.

At least ten counts were recorded for this clonotype. The J gene is TRBJ1-6, the V gene TRBV6-1; D remains ambiguous. V lost 6 bases and J lost 8, with 11 bases in between. This CDR3 contains 13 residues. Per the germline V gene, CDR1 is MNHNS and CDR2 is SASEGT. The CDR3 DNA follows: TGTGCCAGCAGGCTATTTGGTGATTCACCCCTCCACTTT. Translating it yields CASRLFGDSPLHF.

The chain carries TRBV7-8 and TRBJ1-4; 7 bases fit TRBD1. CDR3 length: 14 amino acids. Germline CDR1 reads SGHVS; CDR2 reads FQNEAQ. With 7 bases clipped from V and 7 bases from J, the junction kept 9 bases outside the gene matches. CDR3 in amino acids: CASTGGGSGEKLFF. In DNA form, the CDR3 reads TGTGCCAGCACAGGGGGGGGATCTGGTGAAAAACTGTTTTTT. Supplemented by reference TRBV7-8 and TRBJ1-4, the full variable domain reads GAGVSQSPRYKVAKRGQDVALRCDPISGHVSLFWYQQALGQGPEFLTYFQNEAQLDKSGLPSDRFFAERPEGSVSTLKIQRTQQEDSAVYLCASTGGGSGEKLFFGSGTQLSVL.